This entry features one TCR beta chain sequence. Its cognate antigen is unknown. The sample belongs to a study of PD-1 blockade in mismatch repair-deficient tumors. Study overall: Patients had about 13 mismatch repair-deficient cancer types and were previously treated and progressing. Findings and limits, study-wide: After pembrolizumab, tumor-resident clones rose rapidly, then generally contracted before radiologic responses.

This table comes from immunoSEQ multiplex PCR, and its TCRdb copy is limited to in-frame clones, with some not included. The data show about 120,000 clones, 60% to 85% seen once. V was shortened by 3 bases and J by 8 bases, with 13 bases between the two germline ends. CDR1 is MDHEN, CDR2 SYDVKM, per germline. The CDR3 length is 14 residues. All patients were mismatch repair deficient, assessed by either PCR or immunohistochemistry. This material consisted of peripheral blood, taken roughly 13 months after starting pembrolizumab. This TCR was sampled from an adult with mismatch repair-deficient cancer. The chain joins TRBV28 to TRBJ1-4, with D unresolved. Here the CDR3 reads CASSFGGSVEKLFF. The CDR3 bases are TGTGCCAGCAGTTTTGGTGGATCAGTCGAAAAACTGTTTTTT.